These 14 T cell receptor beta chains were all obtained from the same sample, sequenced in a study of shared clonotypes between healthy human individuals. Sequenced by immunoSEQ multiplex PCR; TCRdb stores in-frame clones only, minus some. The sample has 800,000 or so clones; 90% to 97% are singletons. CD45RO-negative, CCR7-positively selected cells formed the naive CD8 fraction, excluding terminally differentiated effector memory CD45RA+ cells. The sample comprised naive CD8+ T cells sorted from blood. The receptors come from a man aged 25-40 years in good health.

The CDR3 nucleotides read TGTGCCAGCAGCCTGGCTGCGGGAGATATAAATGAGCAGTTCTTC. Protein: CASSLAAGDINEQFF. V usage is TRBV11-2 and J usage is TRBJ2-1; 7 positions match TRBD2. In germline, CDR1 is SGHAT, CDR2 FQNNGV. CDR3 length equals 15 residues. The V gene end was trimmed by 5 bases and the J gene end by 7 bases; junction bases not matched to a gene: 11.

CDR3 bases: TGCGCCAGCAACCCTGACAGGGGGCGAACCGGGGAGCTGTTTTTT. This gives the protein CASNPDRGRTGELFF. V gene TRBV10-2 combines with J gene TRBJ2-2, with 10 nucleotides matching TRBD1. CDR1 WSHSY and CDR2 SAAADI come from the germline V gene. V was pared by 7 bases and J by 5 bases, with 7 bases of the junction left unmatched. This CDR3 has 15 amino acids.

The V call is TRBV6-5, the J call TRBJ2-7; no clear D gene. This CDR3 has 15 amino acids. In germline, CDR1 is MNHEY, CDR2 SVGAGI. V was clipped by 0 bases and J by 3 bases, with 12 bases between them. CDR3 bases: TGTGCCAGCAGTTACTCGAGCCGGGCAGACTACGAGCAGTACTTC. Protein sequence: CASSYSSRADYEQYF.

The CDR3 DNA sequence: TGTGCCACCAGCAGAGAACAGGGAGGAAATCAGCCCCAGCATTTT. Amino acid sequence: CATSREQGGNQPQHF. This chain connects TRBV15 to TRBJ1-5; D might be TRBD1 (6 bases). This CDR3 contains 15 residues. V lost 0 bases and J lost 4, with 10 bases in between. CDR1 and CDR2 from the germline V gene are LNHNV and YYDKDF (reference sequence).

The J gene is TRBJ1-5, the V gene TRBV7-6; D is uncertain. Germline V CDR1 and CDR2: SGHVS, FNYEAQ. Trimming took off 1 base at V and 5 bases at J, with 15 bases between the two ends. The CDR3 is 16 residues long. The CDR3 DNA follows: TGTGCCAGCAGCTTAGGGTTTGGAGGGTTGGATCAGCCCCAGCATTTT. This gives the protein CASSLGFGGLDQPQHF.

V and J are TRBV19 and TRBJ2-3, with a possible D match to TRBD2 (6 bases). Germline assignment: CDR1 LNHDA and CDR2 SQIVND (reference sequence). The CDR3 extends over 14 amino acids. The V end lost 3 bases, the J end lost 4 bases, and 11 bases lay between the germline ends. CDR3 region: CASSIWERADTQYF. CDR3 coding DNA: TGTGCCAGTAGTATTTGGGAGCGGGCAGATACGCAGTATTTT. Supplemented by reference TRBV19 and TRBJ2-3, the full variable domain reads DGGITQSPKYLFRKEGQNVTLSCEQNLNHDAMYWYRQDPGQGLRLIYYSQIVNDFQKGDIAEGYSVSREKKESFPLTVTSAQKNPTAFYLCASSIWERADTQYFGPGTRLTVL.

In nucleotides, the CDR3 is TGTGCCACCAGCGCGACAAACACAGATACGCAGTATTTT. Its translation: CATSATNTDTQYF. The rearrangement uses TRBV15 and TRBJ2-3; D ambiguous. V shed 5 bases and J shed 2 bases, with 8 bases lying between them. The CDR3 runs to 13 residues. CDR1 is LNHNV, CDR2 YYDKDF, per germline (reference sequence).

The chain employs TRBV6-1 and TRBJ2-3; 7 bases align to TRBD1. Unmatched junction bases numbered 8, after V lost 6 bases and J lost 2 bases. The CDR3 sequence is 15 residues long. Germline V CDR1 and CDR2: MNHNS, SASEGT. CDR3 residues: CASREPGQITDTQYF. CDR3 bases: TGTGCCAGCAGGGAGCCGGGACAGATCACAGATACGCAGTATTTT.

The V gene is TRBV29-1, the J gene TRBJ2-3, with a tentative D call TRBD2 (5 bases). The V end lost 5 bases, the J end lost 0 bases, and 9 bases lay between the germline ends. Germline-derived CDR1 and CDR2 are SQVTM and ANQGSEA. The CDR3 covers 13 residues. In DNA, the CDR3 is TGCAGCGTTAGCCGGACTAGCACAGATACGCAGTATTTT. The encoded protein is CSVSRTSTDTQYF.

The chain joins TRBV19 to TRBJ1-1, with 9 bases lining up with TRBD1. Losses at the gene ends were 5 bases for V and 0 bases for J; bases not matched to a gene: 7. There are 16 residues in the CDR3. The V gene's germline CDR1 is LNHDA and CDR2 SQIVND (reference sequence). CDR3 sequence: CASSLRDRVMNTEAFF. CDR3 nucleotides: TGTGCCAGTAGTTTGCGGGACAGGGTCATGAACACTGAAGCTTTCTTT.

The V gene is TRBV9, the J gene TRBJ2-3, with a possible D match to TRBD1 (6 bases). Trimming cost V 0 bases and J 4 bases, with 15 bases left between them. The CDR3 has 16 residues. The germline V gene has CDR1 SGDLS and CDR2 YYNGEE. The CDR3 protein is CASSVENGEGADTQYF. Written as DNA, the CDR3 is TGTGCCAGCAGCGTAGAGAACGGAGAGGGGGCAGATACGCAGTATTTT.

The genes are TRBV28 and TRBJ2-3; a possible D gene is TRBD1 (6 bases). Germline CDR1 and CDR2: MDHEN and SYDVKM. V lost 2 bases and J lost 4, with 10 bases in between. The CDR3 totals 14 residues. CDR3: CASSLQGWADTQYF. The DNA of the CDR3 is TGTGCCAGCAGTTTACAGGGGTGGGCAGATACGCAGTATTTT.

The CDR3 reads CASSQGTRGDYEQYF. The CDR3 bases are TGTGCCAGCAGCCAAGGGACGCGGGGGGACTACGAGCAGTACTTC. The chain is built from TRBV4-2 and TRBJ2-7; 8 nucleotides align to TRBD2. With 1 base clipped from V and 3 bases from J, the junction kept 5 bases outside the gene matches. CDR1 is LGHNA, CDR2 YNFKEQ, per germline. This CDR3 spans 15 amino acids.

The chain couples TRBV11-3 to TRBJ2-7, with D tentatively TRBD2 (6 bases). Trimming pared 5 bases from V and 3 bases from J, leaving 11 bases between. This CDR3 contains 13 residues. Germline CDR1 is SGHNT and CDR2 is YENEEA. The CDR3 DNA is TGTGCCAGCAGCGAAATCGGGAGCTACGAGCAGTACTTC. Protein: CASSEIGSYEQYF. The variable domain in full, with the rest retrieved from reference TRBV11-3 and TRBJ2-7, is EAGVVQSPRYKIIEKKQPVAFWCNPISGHNTLYWYLQNLGQGPELLIRYENEEAVDDSQLPKDRFSAERLKGVDSTLKIQPAELGDSAVYLCASSEIGSYEQYFGPGTRLTVT.